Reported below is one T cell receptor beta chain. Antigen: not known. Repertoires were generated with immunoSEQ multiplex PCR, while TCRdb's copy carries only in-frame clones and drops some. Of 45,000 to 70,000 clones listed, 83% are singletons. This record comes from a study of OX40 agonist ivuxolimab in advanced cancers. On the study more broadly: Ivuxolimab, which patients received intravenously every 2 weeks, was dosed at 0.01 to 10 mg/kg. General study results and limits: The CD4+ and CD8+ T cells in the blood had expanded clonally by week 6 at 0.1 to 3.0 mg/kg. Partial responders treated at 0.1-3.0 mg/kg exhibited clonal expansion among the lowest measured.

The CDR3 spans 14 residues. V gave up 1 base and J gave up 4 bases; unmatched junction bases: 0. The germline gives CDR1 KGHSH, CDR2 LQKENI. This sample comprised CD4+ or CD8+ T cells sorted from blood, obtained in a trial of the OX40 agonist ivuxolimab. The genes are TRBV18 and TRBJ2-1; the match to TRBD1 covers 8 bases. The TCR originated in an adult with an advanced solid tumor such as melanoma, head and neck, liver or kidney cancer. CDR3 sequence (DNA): TGTGCCAGCTCACCACGGACAGGGTACAATGAGCAGTTCTTC. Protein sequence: CASSPRTGYNEQFF.